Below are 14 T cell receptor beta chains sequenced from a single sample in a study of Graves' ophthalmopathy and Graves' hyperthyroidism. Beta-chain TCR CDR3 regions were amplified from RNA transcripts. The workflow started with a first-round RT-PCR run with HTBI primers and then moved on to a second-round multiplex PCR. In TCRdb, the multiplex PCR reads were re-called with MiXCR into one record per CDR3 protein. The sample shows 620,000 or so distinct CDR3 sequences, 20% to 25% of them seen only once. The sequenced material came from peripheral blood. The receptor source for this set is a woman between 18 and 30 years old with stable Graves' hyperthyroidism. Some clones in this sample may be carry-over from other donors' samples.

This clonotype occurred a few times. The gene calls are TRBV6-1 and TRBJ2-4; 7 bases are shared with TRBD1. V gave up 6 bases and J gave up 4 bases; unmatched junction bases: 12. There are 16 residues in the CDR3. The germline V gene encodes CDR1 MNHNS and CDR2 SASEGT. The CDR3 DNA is TGTGCCAGCAGAGACGAAGGGGGCAGGGAAAAAAACATTCAGTACTTC. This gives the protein CASRDEGGREKNIQYF.

CDR3 DNA: TGTGCCAGCAGTTGGACAGGGCACATGAACACTGAAGCTTTCTTT. Protein: CASSWTGHMNTEAFF. J is TRBJ1-1 and V is TRBV6-5; 8 bases line up with TRBD1. There are 15 residues in the CDR3. With 4 bases clipped from V and 0 bases from J, the junction kept 4 bases outside the gene matches. Germline V CDR1 and CDR2: MNHEY, SVGAGI.

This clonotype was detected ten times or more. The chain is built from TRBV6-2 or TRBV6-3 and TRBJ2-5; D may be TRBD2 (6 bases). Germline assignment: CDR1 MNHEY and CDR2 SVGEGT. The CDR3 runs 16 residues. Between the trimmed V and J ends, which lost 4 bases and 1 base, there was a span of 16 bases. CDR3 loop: CASSFGGGVFQETQYF. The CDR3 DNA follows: TGTGCCAGCAGTTTCGGAGGAGGGGTCTTCCAAGAGACCCAGTACTTC.

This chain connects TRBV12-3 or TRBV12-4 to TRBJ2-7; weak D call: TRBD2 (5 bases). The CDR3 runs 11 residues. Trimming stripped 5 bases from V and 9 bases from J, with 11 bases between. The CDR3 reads CASSPLGVQYF. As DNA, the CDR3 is TGTGCCAGCAGTCCCCTCGGGGTGCAGTACTTC.

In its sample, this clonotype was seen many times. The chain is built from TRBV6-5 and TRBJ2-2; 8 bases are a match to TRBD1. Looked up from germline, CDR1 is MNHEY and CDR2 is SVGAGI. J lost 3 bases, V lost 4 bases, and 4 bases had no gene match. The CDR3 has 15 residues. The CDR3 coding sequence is TGTGCCAGCAGTTCCGGACAGGGTTACACCGGGGAGCTGTTTTTT. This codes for CASSSGQGYTGELFF.

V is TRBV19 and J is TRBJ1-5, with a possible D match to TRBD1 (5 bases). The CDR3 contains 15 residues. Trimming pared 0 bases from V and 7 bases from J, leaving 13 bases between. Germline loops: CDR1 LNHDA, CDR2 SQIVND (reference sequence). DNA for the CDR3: TGTGCCAGTAGTATAGATCGGAGGGGTCAACAGCCCCAGCATTTT. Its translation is CASSIDRRGQQPQHF.

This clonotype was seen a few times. Here the CDR3 reads CASSLTGEDQPQHF. CDR3 in DNA: TGTGCCAGCAGTTTGACAGGGGAGGATCAGCCCCAGCATTTT. The V gene is TRBV27, the J gene TRBJ1-5; TRBD1 aligns across 8 bases. Per the germline V gene, CDR1 is MNHEY and CDR2 is SMNVEV (reference sequence). The V and J ends lost 3 bases and 5 bases, in that order; junction bases with no gene match: 3. CDR3 length: 14 residues.

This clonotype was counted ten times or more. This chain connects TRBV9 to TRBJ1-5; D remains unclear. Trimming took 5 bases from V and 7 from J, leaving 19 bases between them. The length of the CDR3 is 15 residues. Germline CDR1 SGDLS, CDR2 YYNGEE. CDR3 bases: TGTGCCAGCAGTCCTCGGGCTACCAATGAACAGCCCCAGCATTTT. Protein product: CASSPRATNEQPQHF.

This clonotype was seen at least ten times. CDR3 in amino acids: CASSLGTGYGSPLHF. The CDR3 coding sequence is TGTGCCAGCAGCTTGGGGACAGGGTACGGTTCACCCCTCCACTTT. The chain carries TRBV7-9 and TRBJ1-6, with 9 bases fitting TRBD1. This CDR3 is built from 15 residues. The V gene's germline CDR1 is SEHNR and CDR2 FQNEAQ (reference sequence). Trimming took 3 bases from V and 9 from J; bases not matched to a gene: 6.

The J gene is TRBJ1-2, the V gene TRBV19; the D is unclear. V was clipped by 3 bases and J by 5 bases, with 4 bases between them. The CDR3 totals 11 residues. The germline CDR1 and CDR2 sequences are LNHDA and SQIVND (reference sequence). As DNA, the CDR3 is TGTGCCAGTAGTATGGAGTATGGCTACACCTTC. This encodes CASSMEYGYTF.

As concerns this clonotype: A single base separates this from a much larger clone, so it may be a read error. CDR3 sequence reads: CACSLSVGGYTF. The CDR3 bases are TGCGCCTGCAGTCTTTCGGTGGGTGGCTACACCTTC. This sequence joins TRBV5-1 and TRBJ1-2, with D uncertain. The CDR3 consists of 12 residues. CDR1 is SGHRS and CDR2 is YFSETQ in the germline V gene.

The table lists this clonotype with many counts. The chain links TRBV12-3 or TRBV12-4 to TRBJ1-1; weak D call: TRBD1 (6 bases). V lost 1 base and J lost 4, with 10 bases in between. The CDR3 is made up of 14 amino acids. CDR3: CASSLGWTVTEAFF. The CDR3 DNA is TGTGCCAGCAGTTTAGGGTGGACAGTCACTGAAGCTTTCTTT.

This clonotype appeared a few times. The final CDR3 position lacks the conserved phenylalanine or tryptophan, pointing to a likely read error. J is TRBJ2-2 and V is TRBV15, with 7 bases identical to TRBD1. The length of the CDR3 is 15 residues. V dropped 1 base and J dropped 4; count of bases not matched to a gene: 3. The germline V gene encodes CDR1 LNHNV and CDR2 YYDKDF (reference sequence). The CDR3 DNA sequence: TGTGCCACCAGCAGAGTAGGGGGCTTCACCGGGGAGCTGTTTTCT. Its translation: CATSRVGGFTGELFS.

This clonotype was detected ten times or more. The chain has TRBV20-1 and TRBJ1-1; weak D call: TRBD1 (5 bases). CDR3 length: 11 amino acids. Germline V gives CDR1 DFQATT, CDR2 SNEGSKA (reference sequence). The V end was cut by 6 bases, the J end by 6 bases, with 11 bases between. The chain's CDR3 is CSAREGSEAFF. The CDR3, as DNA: TGCAGTGCACGCGAGGGGTCTGAAGCTTTCTTT.